The 23 T cell receptor beta chains below come from one sample, sequenced in a study of blood T cell repertoires in COVID-19. Generated by immunoSEQ multiplex PCR, the TCRdb table keeps only in-frame clones and is missing some. Counted here are 200,000 to 250,000 clones, roughly 82% occurring once; the ten biggest clones make up around 2%. Sequences were obtained from PBMCs or T cells enriched from blood (not recorded which). The receptors come from a woman in her forties or fifties who had recovered from COVID-19.

The chain combines TRBV27 with TRBJ2-1, with D possibly being TRBD1 (6 bases). This CDR3 has 12 residues. Germline V gene lookup returns CDR1 MNHEY and CDR2 SMNVEV (reference sequence). Between the trimmed V and J ends, which lost 2 bases and 9 bases, there was a span of 8 bases. This chain's CDR3 is CASSLRGGEQFF. In DNA, the CDR3 is TGTGCCAGCAGTTTACGAGGGGGTGAGCAGTTCTTC.

This clone came up once. The V and J genes are TRBV29-1 and TRBJ2-1, with D perhaps TRBD2 (5 bases). The CDR3 is 17 amino acids. Germline CDR1 SQVTM, CDR2 ANQGSEA. V lost 1 base and J lost 4, with 20 bases in between. The CDR3 here is CSVEVGFRRARYNEQFF. CDR3 DNA: TGCAGCGTTGAAGTCGGTTTCAGGCGGGCTCGATACAATGAGCAGTTCTTC.

The rearrangement uses TRBV18 and TRBJ1-1; 8 bases align to TRBD1. Per germline, CDR1 KGHSH and CDR2 LQKENI. The V gene end was trimmed by 5 bases and the J gene end by 7 bases; junction bases not matched to a gene: 12. This CDR3 spans 15 amino acids. In DNA form, the CDR3 reads TGTGCCAGCTCATCAACGGGACAGGCTACCCATGAAGCTTTCTTT. It codes for CASSSTGQATHEAFF.

V usage is TRBV24-1 and J usage is TRBJ2-1; TRBD2 is a possible D gene (8 bases). The CDR3 covers 15 residues. Per germline, CDR1 KGHDR and CDR2 SFDVKD. V was clipped by 7 bases and J by 5 bases, with 17 bases between them. The DNA for the CDR3 is TGTGCCACCAGGTCGGGAGGGGGCCCCAACAATGAGCAGTTCTTC. It codes for CATRSGGGPNNEQFF.

V is TRBV20-1 and J is TRBJ2-7; TRBD2 aligns across 14 bases. Germline CDR1 and CDR2: DFQATT and SNEGSKA (reference sequence). J was trimmed by 4 bases and V by 3 bases; bases with no gene match: 11. The CDR3 loop spans 17 amino acids. The CDR3 DNA is TGCAGTGCTAGTTTCACGGGACTAGCGGGAGTGATTTACGAGCAGTACTTC. Its translation: CSASFTGLAGVIYEQYF.

V and J are TRBV18 and TRBJ2-1; D is ambiguous. V lost 3 bases, J lost 2 bases, and 11 bases lay in between. The CDR3 has 15 amino acids. CDR1 is KGHSH and CDR2 is LQKENI in the germline V gene. The CDR3 here is CASSPDTATYNEQFF. CDR3 DNA sequence: TGTGCCAGCTCACCCGACACGGCGACCTACAATGAGCAGTTCTTC.

The chain links TRBV11-3 to TRBJ2-1; 12 nucleotides agree with TRBD2. The trim removed 5 bases at V and 5 bases at J, leaving 16 bases unmatched. In germline, CDR1 is SGHNT, CDR2 YENEEA. This CDR3 comprises 19 residues. The CDR3 spells CASSHPTSGGNVGDNEQFF. CDR3 DNA sequence: TGTGCCAGCAGCCATCCGACTAGCGGGGGAAACGTCGGTGACAATGAGCAGTTCTTC.

The chain links TRBV19 to TRBJ2-3; possible D gene TRBD1, 6 bases. V was trimmed by 5 bases and J by 4 bases, leaving 19 bases between them. The CDR3 spans 16 residues. Germline loops: CDR1 LNHDA, CDR2 SQIVND (reference sequence). The CDR3 loop reads CASSPTGLGDADTQYF. The CDR3, as DNA: TGTGCCAGTAGTCCTACAGGGTTAGGGGACGCAGATACGCAGTATTTT.

V gene TRBV10-3 combines with J gene TRBJ1-3, with 7 nucleotides matching TRBD1. Germline V gene data show CDR1 as ENHRY and CDR2 as SYGVKD. V lost 9 bases to trimming and J lost 0 bases; unmatched junction nucleotides: 5. The CDR3 contains 14 residues. The CDR3 DNA reads as TGTGCCATACGGGACAGCAACTCTGGAAACACCATATATTTT. Its translation is CAIRDSNSGNTIYF.

J is TRBJ2-7 and V is TRBV11-3; tentative D call: TRBD1 (6 bases). Germline V gene sequence: CDR1 SGHNT, CDR2 YENEEA. This CDR3 comprises 13 residues. Between the trimmed V and J ends, which lost 5 bases and 3 bases, there was a span of 11 bases. CDR3 coding DNA: TGTGCCAGCAGCCCAGACAGGTTCTACGAGCAGTACTTC. It codes for CASSPDRFYEQYF.

The genes are TRBV12-3 or TRBV12-4 and TRBJ2-7, with a tentative D call TRBD2 (5 bases). Trimming pared 5 bases from V and 2 bases from J, leaving 10 bases between. The CDR3 has 13 amino acids. CDR3 loop: CASSGLYPYEQYF. The CDR3 nucleotides read TGTGCCAGCAGTGGACTGTACCCCTACGAGCAGTACTTC.

This clone was seen a single time. The chain couples TRBV28 to TRBJ2-3; possibly TRBD1 for D (5 bases). The germline V gene encodes CDR1 MDHEN and CDR2 SYDVKM. The CDR3 is 15 amino acids. The V and J ends lost 5 bases and 2 bases respectively, with 14 bases between them. The CDR3 protein is CASSPPVGHTDTQYF. The CDR3 nucleotides read TGTGCCAGCAGTCCCCCAGTAGGACACACAGATACGCAGTATTTT.

CDR3 sequence reads: CASSPRPGTGRGNYGYTF. CDR3 DNA: TGCGCCAGCAGCCCACGTCCCGGGACAGGGAGAGGTAACTATGGCTACACCTTC. The chain recombines TRBV4-3 with TRBJ1-2; 9 nucleotides match TRBD1. The J segment lost 1 base and the V segment lost 4 bases, leaving 13 bases of the junction unmatched. The CDR3 spans 18 residues. Germline V gives CDR1 LGHNA, CDR2 YSLEER.

This clone appeared once. The chain's CDR3 is CASSSPRTGPSQNYGYTF. In nucleotides, the CDR3 is TGTGCCAGCAGCTCGCCGAGGACAGGACCTTCCCAAAACTATGGCTACACCTTC. The genes are TRBV11-2 and TRBJ1-2; TRBD1 matches at 7 bases. With 4 bases clipped from V and 2 bases from J, the junction kept 16 bases outside the gene matches. The CDR3 is made up of 18 amino acids. In germline, CDR1 is SGHAT, CDR2 FQNNGV. Filled out from reference TRBV11-2 and TRBJ1-2, the complete variable domain reads EAGVAQSPRYKIIEKRQSVAFWCNPISGHATLYWYQQILGQGPKLLIQFQNNGVVDDSQLPKDRFSAERLKGVDSTLKIQPAKLEDSAVYLCASSSPRTGPSQNYGYTFGSGTRLTVV.

V usage is TRBV20-1 and J usage is TRBJ2-5, with 8 bases lining up with TRBD1. This CDR3 region has 11 residues. CDR1 and CDR2 from the germline V gene are DFQATT and SNEGSKA (reference sequence). Trimming at V came to 3 bases and at J to 9 bases, leaving 3 bases not matched to a gene. The CDR3 DNA reads as TGCAGTGCTAGGGGACAGGCGGCCCAGTACTTC. Translating gives CSARGQAAQYF.

This clone turned up a few times. V and J are TRBV30 and TRBJ1-6; D remains unclear. Trimming pared 0 bases from V and 0 bases from J, leaving 12 bases between. Germline V lookup: CDR1 GTSNPN, CDR2 SVGIG (reference sequence). The length of the CDR3 is 17 residues. CDR3 nucleotides: TGTGCCTGGAGTGTACGCCAGACAAGCTCCTATAATTCACCCCTCCACTTT. This encodes CAWSVRQTSSYNSPLHF.

This sequence joins TRBV5-1 and TRBJ2-2; TRBD1 might be the D (6 bases). The CDR3 length is 15 residues. From germline, CDR1 is SGHRS and CDR2 YFSETQ. V lost 0 bases to trimming and J lost 4 bases, with 10 bases between them. The CDR3 sequence is CASSLGRTVTGELFF. The CDR3 DNA sequence: TGCGCCAGCAGCTTGGGCAGGACAGTCACCGGGGAGCTGTTTTTT.

This chain links TRBV4-3 with TRBJ2-6; 8 bases line up with TRBD2. With 1 base clipped from V and 2 bases from J, the junction kept 10 bases outside the gene matches. Germline-derived CDR1 and CDR2 are LGHNA and YSLEER. The CDR3 extends over 19 amino acids. The DNA of the CDR3 is TGCGCCAGCAGCCAAGGAAGGGTAGCGGGGTTAGCTGGGGCCAACGTCCTGACTTTC. It yields the protein CASSQGRVAGLAGANVLTF.

J is TRBJ1-2 and V is TRBV3-1 (or the pseudogene TRBV3-2); the match to TRBD1 covers 7 bases. CDR3 size: 16 residues. Unmatched junction bases numbered 11, after V lost 3 bases and J lost 4 bases. In germline, CDR1 is LGHDT, CDR2 YNNKEL (reference sequence). CDR3 bases: TGTGCCAGCAGCCACTCCCGACTGGGACAGTTCTATGGCTACACCTTC. Translated, it gives CASSHSRLGQFYGYTF.

The chain is built from TRBV19 and TRBJ2-1; 9 positions match TRBD1. This CDR3 has 17 amino acids. The J segment lost 7 bases and the V segment lost 3 bases, leaving 13 bases of the junction unmatched. Germline-derived CDR1 and CDR2 are LNHDA and SQIVND (reference sequence). CDR3 bases: TGTGCCAGTAGTATCCGTGACAGGGGGGTAAGTGTGAATGAGCAGTTCTTC. Protein sequence: CASSIRDRGVSVNEQFF.

The chain links TRBV28 to TRBJ2-3; perhaps TRBD2 as D (6 bases). V lost 8 bases to trimming and J lost 5 bases, with 23 bases between them. This CDR3 is 16 amino acids long. From germline, CDR1 is MDHEN and CDR2 SYDVKM. The CDR3 sequence is CASRTGDLPSEDTQYF. In nucleotides, the CDR3 is TGTGCCAGCCGAACCGGGGACTTGCCCTCCGAAGATACGCAGTATTTT.

The chain couples TRBV6-2 or TRBV6-3 to TRBJ1-2; D is uncertain. Trimming removed 2 bases at V and 4 bases at J, with 5 bases between. This CDR3 contains 12 residues. Germline CDR1 is MNHEY and CDR2 is SVGEGT. The CDR3 protein is CASSYLAYGYTF. CDR3 sequence (DNA): TGTGCCAGCAGTTACCTGGCCTATGGCTACACCTTC.

This clone was seen only a few times. This rearrangement joins TRBV15 to TRBJ2-7, with D maybe TRBD2 (5 bases). The germline CDR1 and CDR2 sequences are LNHNV and YYDKDF (reference sequence). The V and J ends lost 1 base and 5 bases respectively, with 15 bases between them. CDR3 length equals 15 residues. The CDR3 sequence is CATSRALDAGHEQYF. In DNA, the CDR3 is TGTGCCACCAGCAGAGCACTGGACGCGGGCCACGAGCAGTACTTC.